This T cell receptor beta chain originates from a study of molecular identifiers for immune sequencing clone quantification. Findings and limits, study-wide: Clones that had above 20 RNA copies took up over 97% of effector molecules but under 1% in naive cells. Identical TCR molecules that share a barcode could lead to an underestimation of highly expanded clone sizes.

This CDR3 spans 13 amino acids. Looked up from germline, CDR1 is SEHNR and CDR2 is FQNEAQ (reference sequence). Points on this clonotype: Its antigen is undetermined. The junction does not match germline at one end; this may be a read error.

Generation of bulk TCR libraries relied on previously described methods and listed TCR primers. Each CDR3 protein is one row after TCRdb ran MiXCR on the PCR reads. The repertoire includes 97,000 or so distinct CDR3 sequences, 20% to 25% of them detected once, and 0.85% to 0.95% sits in the top ten. This receptor was identified in a human donor in good health. Some libraries in this study had Jurkat cell RNA spiked in. The chain carries TRBV7-9 and TRBJ2-7, with TRBD1 matching 8 bases. Input material: naive CD8+ T cells from blood, with Jurkat cell RNA spiked in. The subset denotes: FACS-sorted CD8+CD4-CCR7+CD45RA+ naive T cells. The CDR3 nucleotides are TGTGCCGGCAGCACAGGGACAGGCTACGAGCAGTACTTC. This translates into CAGSTGTGYEQYF.